This T cell receptor beta chain comes out of a study of blood T cells in healthy people across ages. This clonotype has at least ten counts. J was trimmed by 7 bases and V by 0 bases; bases with no gene match: 7. The germline V gene has CDR1 SGHRS and CDR2 YFSETQ. This CDR3 comprises 15 residues. A sample-barcoded 5' primer and a J-beta primer mix were used in a second PCR of roughly 6 to 12 cycles. TCRdb recomputed calls from the 5' RACE reads with MiXCR, one row per CDR3 protein. The table shows hundreds of thousands of distinct CDR3 sequences, with around 28% occurring only once. The chain couples TRBV5-1 to TRBJ2-4, with 7 bases lining up with TRBD1. The sample comprised blood. This TCR was recovered from a woman of 80 years or more in good health. The CDR3 DNA is TGCGCCAGCAGCTTGGGACAGGGTTTTAAGAACATTCAGTACTTC. Translating it yields CASSLGQGFKNIQYF.